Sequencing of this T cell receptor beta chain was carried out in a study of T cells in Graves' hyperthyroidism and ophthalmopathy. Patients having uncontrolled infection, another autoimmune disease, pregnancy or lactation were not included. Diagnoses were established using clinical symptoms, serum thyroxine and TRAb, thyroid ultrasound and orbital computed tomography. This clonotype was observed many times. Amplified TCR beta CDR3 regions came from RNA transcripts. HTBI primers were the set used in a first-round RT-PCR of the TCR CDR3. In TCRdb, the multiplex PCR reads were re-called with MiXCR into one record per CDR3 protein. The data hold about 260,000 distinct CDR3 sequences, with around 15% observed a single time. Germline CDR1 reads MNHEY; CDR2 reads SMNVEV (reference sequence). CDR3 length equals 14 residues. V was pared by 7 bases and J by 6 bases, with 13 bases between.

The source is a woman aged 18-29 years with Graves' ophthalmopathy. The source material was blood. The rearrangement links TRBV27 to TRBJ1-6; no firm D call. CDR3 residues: CASTYLQPNSPLHF. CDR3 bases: TGTGCCAGCACTTATCTCCAGCCTAATTCACCCCTCCACTTT.